The 31 T cell receptor beta chains listed next were all sequenced from one sample in a study of tumor-infiltrating lymphocytes in primary liver carcinoma. The authors took blood RNA from unsorted whole blood and also extracted germline DNA. A constant-region primer primed TCR beta cDNA synthesis from roughly 500 ng of total RNA. TCR beta libraries came from three nested multiplex PCR rounds using slightly modified ARM-PCR. The first two PCR rounds used TRBV1-TRBV30 primers with a Cbeta primer, roughly 10 cycles each. MiXCR was run by TCRdb on the multiplex PCR reads, yielding one entry per CDR3 protein. The sample lists around 330,000 distinct CDR3 sequences; about 62% were seen once. The sequenced sample consisted of peripheral blood. These receptors were taken from a man in his forties with primary liver carcinoma and hepatitis B virus infection.

About this clonotype itself: This CDR3 fails to terminate in the conserved phenylalanine or tryptophan, so it likely reflects a read error. V usage is TRBV11-2 and J usage is TRBJ2-5, with 12 bases aligning to TRBD2. Germline assignment: CDR1 SGHAT and CDR2 FQNNGV. The CDR3 consists of 16 residues. CDR3 region: CASSIGLAGNQETQYL. CDR3 coding DNA: TGTGCCAGCAGCATAGGACTAGCGGGAAACCAGGAGACCCAGTACTTA.

About this clonotype: An end of the junction differs from the germline gene, which may be a read error. The chain joins TRBV6-5 to TRBJ2-3; D is undetermined. The CDR3 is 14 amino acids. Germline V gives CDR1 MNHEY, CDR2 SVGAGI. CDR3 in amino acids: CASSQMGMRDTQNF. The CDR3 DNA follows: TGTGCCAGCAGTCAGATGGGGATGAGAGATACGCAGAATTTT.

This clonotype appeared once. This could be a read error, since a much larger clone is one nucleotide away. The gene calls are TRBV6-2 or TRBV6-3 and TRBJ2-7, with 10 bases that match TRBD2. CDR3 length equals 13 residues. CDR1 MNHEY and CDR2 SVGEGT come from the germline V gene. The CDR3 reads CTSRLTSGYEQYF. In DNA form, the CDR3 reads TGTACCAGCAGGCTGACTAGCGGGTACGAGCAGTACTTC.

The chain joins TRBV12-3 or TRBV12-4 to TRBJ2-3, with a tentative D call TRBD1 (5 bases). V was clipped by 5 bases and J by 0 bases, with 18 bases between them. This CDR3 region has 17 residues. CDR3 nucleotides: TGTGCCAGCAGTCTACACGGACAATCAACTAGCACAGATACGCAGTATTTT. It encodes CASSLHGQSTSTDTQYF.

The chain couples TRBV11-2 to TRBJ2-1; D may be TRBD2 (5 bases). V lost 1 base, J lost 8 bases, and 15 bases lay in between. CDR3 length: 15 residues. Germline V CDR1 and CDR2: SGHAT, FQNNGV. The CDR3 loop is CASSLATGTTYEQFF. DNA for the CDR3: TGTGCCAGCAGCTTAGCGACGGGAACCACATATGAGCAGTTCTTC.

This chain uses TRBV12-3 or TRBV12-4 with TRBJ2-5; 7 nucleotides line up with TRBD1. The CDR3 consists of 15 residues. The V gene end was trimmed by 10 bases and the J gene end by 1 base; junction bases not matched to a gene: 12. CDR3 sequence (DNA): TGTGCCAACAGCCGGGACAGTACCTTCCAAGAGACCCAGTACTTC. As protein: CANSRDSTFQETQYF.

The chain recombines TRBV28 with TRBJ2-5; D is possibly TRBD2 (6 bases). V lost 5 bases and J lost 9, with 25 bases in between. The CDR3 is 16 residues long. The V gene's germline CDR1 is MDHEN and CDR2 SYDVKM. The CDR3 DNA is TGTGCCAGCAGTCCCGCCCGGCGGGAACAGAGACAGTCCCAGTACTTC. The encoded protein is CASSPARREQRQSQYF.

Turning to this clonotype: One base away lies a much larger clone, so this may be a sequencing read error. The rearrangement joins TRBV6-5 to TRBJ2-4; a weak D match, TRBD1 (6 bases). In germline, CDR1 is MNHEY, CDR2 SVGAGI. The CDR3 is made up of 16 amino acids. The CDR3 DNA is TGTGCCAGCAGTGATCCCGGGACACAAGCCAAAAACGTTCAGTACTTC. This gives the protein CASSDPGTQAKNVQYF.

This chain links TRBV28 with TRBJ2-1, with 7 bases lining up with TRBD1. CDR1 and CDR2 (germline): MDHEN, SYDVKM. V lost 6 bases to trimming and J lost 15 bases; unmatched junction nucleotides: 11. This CDR3 region has 12 residues. The chain's CDR3 is CASRLADRAPFF. The CDR3, as DNA: TGTGCCAGCAGGCTTGCCGACAGGGCCCCGTTCTTC.

This chain connects TRBV7-9 to TRBJ2-5, with D tentatively TRBD1 (7 bases). V lost 8 bases and J lost 4, with 17 bases in between. Germline V CDR1 and CDR2: SEHNR, FQNEAQ (reference sequence). The CDR3 extends over 14 amino acids. CDR3: CASGRDSIRETQYF. CDR3 sequence (DNA): TGTGCCAGCGGGCGGGACAGTATTAGAGAGACCCAGTACTTC.

Of note for this clonotype: A much larger clone sits a single nucleotide away, making a read error possible. The chain has TRBV4-2 and TRBJ2-1, with D maybe TRBD2 (6 bases). The CDR3 totals 13 residues. Germline values: CDR1 LGHNA, CDR2 YNFKEQ. CDR3: CTSSQDWGDEQFF. The CDR3 nucleotides are TGTACCAGCAGCCAAGATTGGGGGGATGAGCAGTTCTTC.

Notes on this clonotype: This may be a read error, as it is one base from a much larger clone. The CDR3 nucleotides read TGTGCCAGCAGTGGAGATGCGGGGCGGAATGAGCAGTTCTTC. Protein sequence: CASSGDAGRNEQFF. The chain is built from TRBV6-1 and TRBJ2-1; TRBD2 might be the D (6 bases). This CDR3 contains 14 residues. Germline V gene data show CDR1 as MNHNS and CDR2 as SASEGT. V lost 4 bases and J 7 bases, leaving 14 bases between the germline ends.

Notes on this clonotype: The junction does not match germline at one end; this may be a read error. The CDR3 DNA is TGCGCCAGTAGTGAATTGCGAGCCTCCTACGAGCAGTACTTC. The encoded protein is CASSELRASYEQYF. This sequence joins TRBV10-2 and TRBJ2-7, with D uncertain. The germline CDR1 and CDR2 sequences are WSHSY and SAAADI. The CDR3 extends over 14 amino acids.

This chain links TRBV5-6 with TRBJ1-5; a weak D match, TRBD1 (5 bases). The CDR3 consists of 14 residues. V was shortened by 1 base and J by 6 bases, with 11 bases between the two germline ends. Germline CDR1 and CDR2: SGHDT and YYEEEE. The DNA of the CDR3 is TGTGCCAGCAGCTTGCCAGGGTTGGGTCAGCCCCAGCATTTT. Translated, it gives CASSLPGLGQPQHF.

CDR3: CANTPGRAGGRNEQYF. The CDR3 bases are TGTGCCAACACCCCGGGTAGAGCGGGAGGACGCAACGAGCAGTACTTC. The V and J genes are TRBV12-3 or TRBV12-4 and TRBJ2-7; TRBD2 matches 9 bases. This CDR3 is built from 16 residues. The V segment lost 10 bases and the J segment 5 bases; nucleotides outside the gene matches: 18.

The V call is TRBV6-1, the J call TRBJ1-3; weak D call: TRBD1 (6 bases). Germline V lookup: CDR1 MNHNS, CDR2 SASEGT. The CDR3 extends over 15 amino acids. V was clipped by 5 bases and J by 0 bases, with 11 bases between them. The CDR3: CASSTTGYSGNTIYF. CDR3 DNA: TGTGCCAGCAGTACCACAGGGTACTCTGGAAACACCATATATTTT.

A remark on this clonotype: Given a much more abundant clone one base away, this may be a read error. CDR3 region: CASIMGQGVEKLFF. As DNA, the CDR3 is TGTGCCAGCATAATGGGACAGGGGGTTGAAAAACTGTTTTTT. The chain employs TRBV6-7 and TRBJ1-4; 11 bases are shared with TRBD1. TRBV6-7 falls under the ORF class, with uncertain function. Trimming cost V 7 bases and J 7 bases; bases outside gene matches: 5. The CDR3 has 14 residues.

The sample holds one count of this clonotype. CDR3 in DNA: TGTGCCAGCGCCCGAAGGGGCGGGGATTTACCTAATGAGCAGTTCTTC. The encoded protein is CASARRGGDLPNEQFF. The chain has TRBV12-3 or TRBV12-4 and TRBJ2-1, with a weak D call TRBD2 (6 bases). The CDR3 runs to 16 residues. V was clipped by 8 bases and J by 7 bases, with 24 bases between them.

Turning to this clonotype: The junction does not match germline at one end; this may be a read error. The gene calls are TRBV6-5 and TRBJ2-2; the D gene is possibly TRBD2 (5 bases). The CDR3 runs 15 residues. Germline V gene data show CDR1 as MNHEY and CDR2 as SVGAGI. CDR3 residues: CASRRRTMNTGKLFF. DNA of the CDR3: TGTGCCAGCAGGAGAAGGACCATGAACACCGGGAAGCTGTTTTTT.

The chain links TRBV7-3 to TRBJ2-2; no clear D gene. The germline CDR1 and CDR2 sequences are SGHTA and FQGTGA. This CDR3 is 14 amino acids long. V was cut by 3 bases and J by 0 bases, with 5 bases left in between. The CDR3 reads CASSLGTNTGELFF. CDR3 sequence (DNA): TGTGCCAGCAGCTTGGGAACGAACACCGGGGAGCTGTTTTTT.

The chain uses TRBV21-1 and TRBJ2-7. TRBV21-1 corresponds to a pseudogene. The CDR3 has 16 residues. CDR3 sequence reads: CASSKIEYTSSYEQYF. DNA for the CDR3: TGTGCCAGCAGCAAAATCGAGTACACGAGCTCCTACGAGCAGTACTTC.

Notes on this clonotype: Because it lacks the conserved phenylalanine or tryptophan at the end, this CDR3 is likely a read error. This chain joins TRBV11-2 and TRBJ1-4, with TRBD1 matching over 9 bases. The CDR3 is 14 amino acids. Per germline, CDR1 SGHAT and CDR2 FQNNGV. The CDR3 sequence: CDSSINRGLEKLFL. The CDR3 nucleotides are TGTGACAGCAGCATTAACAGGGGGCTGGAAAAACTGTTTTTA.

For this clonotype: A read error may account for a junction end that differs from germline. The chain carries TRBV6-1 and TRBJ2-5; TRBD1 matches at 11 bases. Germline values: CDR1 MNHNS, CDR2 SASEGT. The CDR3 runs 17 residues. The DNA of the CDR3 is TGTGCCAGCAGTGAAACGCATTGGACAGGGGGCAAAGAGACCCATTACTTC. This sequence encodes CASSETHWTGGKETHYF.

V usage is TRBV24-1 and J usage is TRBJ2-1; TRBD2 agrees at 7 bases. The CDR3 runs to 13 residues. Per germline, CDR1 KGHDR and CDR2 SFDVKD. Written as DNA, the CDR3 is TGTATCACCAGTGTCCTCCCGGGGGGTGAGCAGTTCTTC. Protein: CITSVLPGGEQFF.

For this clonotype: A much bigger clone sits one base away, suggesting this may be a read error. This sequence joins TRBV28 and TRBJ2-3; D perhaps matches TRBD2 (5 bases). The CDR3 runs to 13 residues. Germline values: CDR1 MDHEN, CDR2 SYDVKM. The CDR3 bases are TGTGCCAGCAGTTTAGCGAGTGGAGGCACGCAGTGTTTT. It translates to CASSLASGGTQCF. The variable domain in full, completed from reference TRBV28 and TRBJ2-3, reads DVKVTQSSRYLVKRTGEKVFLECVQDMDHENMFWYRQDPGLGLRLIYFSYDVKMKEKGDIPEGYSVSREKKERFSLILESASTNQTSMYLCASSLASGGTQCFGPGTRLTVL.

The chain combines TRBV29-1 with TRBJ2-3; possible D gene TRBD1, 6 bases. Germline V gene sequence: CDR1 SQVTM, CDR2 ANQGSEA. This CDR3 has 15 residues. The CDR3: CSIGGGAGPIDTQYF. Written as DNA, the CDR3 is TGCAGTATTGGTGGGGGCGCAGGGCCCATAGATACGCAGTATTTT.

This clonotype was observed at least ten times. The gene calls are TRBV6-1 and TRBJ1-1; no clear D. The CDR3 covers 11 residues. CDR1 is MNHNS, CDR2 SASEGT, per germline. The V gene lost 7 bases and the J gene lost 1 base, with 4 bases spanning the gap. The CDR3 region has the DNA TGTGCCAGCAACAGGAACACTGAAGCTTTCTTT. Protein sequence: CASNRNTEAFF.

Comments on this clonotype: Given the absence of the conserved phenylalanine or tryptophan at the CDR3 end, a read error is likely. It is unclear where the CDR3 begins or ends on the DNA, so no DNA is shown, and the CDR3 is as TCRdb lists it. The chain carries TRBV21-1 and TRBJ2-1; the table's D call of TRBD2 was not tested on the DNA. TRBV21-1 is tagged as a pseudogene. The CDR3 comprises 16 residues, both ends counted. The CDR3 protein is CASSISGTSFVNEQFI.

The rearrangement joins TRBV24-1 to TRBJ2-1; 7 bases map to TRBD2. CDR1 and CDR2 (germline): KGHDR, SFDVKD. The CDR3 totals 16 residues. With V trimmed by 0 bases and J by 5 bases, 6 bases remained unmatched. This chain's CDR3 is CATSDLLAGADNEQFF. The CDR3 DNA reads as TGTGCCACCAGTGATTTGCTGGCGGGAGCGGACAATGAGCAGTTCTTC.

Points on this clonotype: A read error may explain this, as a much larger clone is one base away. The V and J genes are TRBV12-3 or TRBV12-4 and TRBJ2-3; 10 bases match TRBD2. The CDR3 spans 15 residues. The CDR3 coding sequence is TGTGCCAGCAGAACTAGCGGGATAGGCACAGATACGCAGTTTTTT. Translating gives CASRTSGIGTDTQFF.

In the case of this clonotype: A much larger clone sits a single nucleotide away, making a read error possible. V usage is TRBV6-6 and J usage is TRBJ2-7; the match to TRBD1 covers 7 bases. The V and J ends lost 5 bases and 8 bases, in that order; junction bases with no gene match: 12. From germline, CDR1 is MNHNY and CDR2 SVGAGI (reference sequence). The CDR3 is made up of 14 amino acids. CDR3 region: CASSGGQPESKQYF. CDR3 sequence (DNA): TGTGCCAGCAGTGGGGGACAGCCGGAAAGCAAGCAGTACTTC.